Here is one T cell receptor beta chain with its context. This clonotype was seen just once. Its antigen target is currently unknown. Within one base of it there is no much larger clone, and no base qualities were kept. A single read counts as weak evidence. In light of the paper, this sample's time point label describes: blood at routine non-recurrence follow-up after resection. Without any cell sorting, TCR sequencing was performed on whole RNA extracted either from tumor and nontumor lung tissue or from cryopreserved PBMC samples. A patient was chosen for TCR sequencing only when enough RNA was available from at least two tumor regions. CDR3 length: 15 amino acids, cysteine to phenylalanine. The DNA shown is the 45-base CDR3, in frame from base 1. Trimming at the junction amounts to 3 bases on V and 0 bases on J, and the germline ends lie 12 bases apart. CDR1 and CDR2, per the germline V gene (reference sequence), are GTSNPN and SVGIG.

The library was produced with 5' RACE. The instrument given in TCRdb is NextSeq 500. In the TCR library protocol, a unique molecular identifier was attached to each TCR cDNA molecule so that PCR and sequencing errors could be corrected. On the authors' methods: Decombinator tools were used for TCR identification, UMI-based error correction and CDR3 extraction. Expanded TCRs were defined as those above a frequency of 2 per 1,000, corresponding to the top 1% of the tumor frequency distribution. Renyi diversity was calculated using the R vegan package after each repertoire was subsampled 100 times to 5,000 TCRs. CDR3 similarity networks were constructed using string-kernel similarity of amino acid triplets, with links drawn between CDR3s whose pairwise similarity was above 0.82. The public sequencing data were trimmed at Q25 with fastp and processed into clonotypes with MiXCR by TCRdb, which kept only in-frame beta chains. For every CDR3 protein sequence, its rows merge into one entry that carries the most common genes and DNA. These V and J calls derive from TCRdb rather than the authors' analysis. In this sample the table shows about 120,000 distinct CDR3 sequences, approximately 12% of which occur a single time. The leading ten clones occupy roughly 15% of the sample.

These data are taken from a study of spatial heterogeneity in lung cancer (dated by TCRdb to between 2017 and 2020). Broadly, across the study: The donors were 70 or so patients from the lung TRACERx cohort who had early-stage, untreated non-small cell lung cancer. In non-small cell lung cancer, the study made a quantitative comparison of TCR alpha and beta repertoires among multiple tumor regions, matched nontumor lung and blood. Nonsynonymous mutation counts, determined by whole-exome sequencing of tumor tissue, were related to TCR repertoire features. In the raw uncorrected reads, each unique combination of TCR and UMI appeared more than ten times on average. Both alpha and beta chains were TCR-sequenced in around 220 tumor regions, some 64 matched nontumor lung samples and around 50 PBMC samples obtained at surgery. More beta-chain than alpha-chain transcripts were consistently detected, likely reflecting higher beta-chain transcript abundance. Follow-up PBMC samples were sequenced whenever available, with a median time to follow-up of 2 to 3 years after resection. Paper-wide results and their limitations: Ubiquitous expanded tumor TCRs showed up in blood more often at tumor resection than at routine follow-up. Only 14 to 15 patients were included in the comparisons of baseline and follow-up blood repertoires. Confirming at a functional level the hypothesis that regional TCRs recognize regional mutations was considered to require additional single-cell paired TCR alpha and beta sequencing.

This specimen was PBMCs, taken at follow-up. Recombination linked TRBV30 to TRBJ1-3; there is no confident call for the D gene. The sequence was collected from a male donor with early-stage non-small cell lung cancer. The CDR3 protein is CAWRIHVTSGNTIYF. In nucleotides, the sequence is TGTGCCTGGAGGATTCACGTCACCTCTGGAAACACCATATATTTT.